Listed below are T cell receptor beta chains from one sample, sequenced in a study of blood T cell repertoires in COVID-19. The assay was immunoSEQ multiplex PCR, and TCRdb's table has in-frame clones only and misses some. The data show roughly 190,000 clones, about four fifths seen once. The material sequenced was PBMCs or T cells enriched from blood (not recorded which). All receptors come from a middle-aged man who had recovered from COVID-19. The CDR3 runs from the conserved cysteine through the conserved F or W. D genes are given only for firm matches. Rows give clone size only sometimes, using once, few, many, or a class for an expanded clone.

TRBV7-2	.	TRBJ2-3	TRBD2	TGTGCCAGCAGCTTAGTGGTTCTAGCGGGGGGAGATACGCAGTATTTT	CASSLVVLAGGDTQYF
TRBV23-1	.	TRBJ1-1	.	TGCGCCAGCAGTCAAAAAACAGTGAACACTGAAGCTTTCTTT	CASSQKTVNTEAFF
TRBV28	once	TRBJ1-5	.	TGTGCCAGCAGTTTGGGGGCACTCAATCAGCCCCAGCATTTT	CASSLGALNQPQHF
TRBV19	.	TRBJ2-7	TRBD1	TGTGCCACTACCGGGACAGGGAATGAGCAGTACTTC	CATTGTGNEQYF
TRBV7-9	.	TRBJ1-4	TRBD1	TGTGCCAGCAGCCCGCGGGGACAGGGGTTAGGAAAACTGTTTTTT	CASSPRGQGLGKLFF
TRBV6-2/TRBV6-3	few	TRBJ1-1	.	TGTGCCAGCAGTTTGAGACCGTTTCTGGAGAAGGCTTTCTTT	CASSLRPFLEKAFF
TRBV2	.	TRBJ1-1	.	TGTGCCAGCAGACTAGACCAAGGGGAAGCTTTCTTT	CASRLDQGEAFF
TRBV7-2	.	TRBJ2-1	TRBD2	TGTGCCAGCAGCCCAAGGGCTACTAGCGGGACGGTTCACAATGAGCAGTTCTTC	CASSPRATSGTVHNEQFF
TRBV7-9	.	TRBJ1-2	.	TGTGCCAGCAGCCAACTGAGCGGGGCAGCTAACTATGGCTACACCTTC	CASSQLSGAANYGYTF
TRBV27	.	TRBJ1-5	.	TGTGCCAGCAGCAACTTCGGACACCCAGGGGATCAGCCCCAGCATTTT	CASSNFGHPGDQPQHF
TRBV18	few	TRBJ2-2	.	TGTGCCAGCTCACCGTATACCAGGGACACCGGGGAGCTGTTTTTT	CASSPYTRDTGELFF
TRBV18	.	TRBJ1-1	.	TGTGCCAGCTCACCACCCGGACAAAGCACTGAAGCTTTCTTT	CASSPPGQSTEAFF
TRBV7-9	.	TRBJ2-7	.	TGTGCCAGCAGCCCCGGACATCGCGAGCAGTACTTC	CASSPGHREQYF
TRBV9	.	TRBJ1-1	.	TGTGCCAGCAGCGCCCAAACAGGCACTGAAGCTTTCTTT	CASSAQTGTEAFF
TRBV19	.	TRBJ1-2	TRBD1	TGTGCCAGTAGTAATTGGGTGAGACAGGGAGATGGCTACACCTTC	CASSNWVRQGDGYTF
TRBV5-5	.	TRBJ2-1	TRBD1	TGTGCCAGCAGCTTCTCCGACAGGGATTTAAATGAGCAGTTCTTC	CASSFSDRDLNEQFF
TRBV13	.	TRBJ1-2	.	TGTGCCAGCAGCTTAGTGGGCCAGGGGAGAGGCTACACCTTC	CASSLVGQGRGYTF
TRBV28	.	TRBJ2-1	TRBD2	TGTGCCAGCAGTTTTGTAGCGGGATGGAATGAGCAGTTCTTC	CASSFVAGWNEQFF
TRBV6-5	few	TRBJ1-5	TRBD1	TGTGCCAGCAGTTACTCCGGACAGGGCAATCAGCCCCAGCATTTT	CASSYSGQGNQPQHF
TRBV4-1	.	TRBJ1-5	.	TGCGCCAGCAGCCAAGATATGGACAGTTATCAGCCCCAGCATTTT	CASSQDMDSYQPQHF
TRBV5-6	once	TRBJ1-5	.	TGTGCCAGCACCGCAGGTTGGAACAATCAGCCCCAGCATTTT	CASTAGWNNQPQHF
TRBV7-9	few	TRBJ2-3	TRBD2	TGTGCCAGCAGCTTAGCTAGCGGGAGGGCCAAAGGGCTGGATACGCAGTATTTT	CASSLASGRAKGLDTQYF
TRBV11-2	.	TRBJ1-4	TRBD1	TGTGCCAGCAGCTCGGACAGGGGGCAAGATGAAAAACTGTTTTTT	CASSSDRGQDEKLFF
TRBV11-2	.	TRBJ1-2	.	TGTGCCAGCAGCCCTACATGGGACACTAACTATGGCTACACCTTC	CASSPTWDTNYGYTF
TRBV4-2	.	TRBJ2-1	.	TGTGCCAGCAGGAAAGACGCGGGTTCTCACAATGAGCAGTTCTTC	CASRKDAGSHNEQFF
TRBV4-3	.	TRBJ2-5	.	TGCGCCAGCAGCCAGGTGGGAGCCCTTGGGGAGACCCAGTACTTC	CASSQVGALGETQYF
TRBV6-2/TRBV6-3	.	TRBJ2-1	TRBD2	TGTGCCAGCAGTAGGACTAGCGGGAGGAATGAGCAGTTCTTC	CASSRTSGRNEQFF
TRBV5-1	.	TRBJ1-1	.	TGCGCCAGCAGCTTAACGAACATGGGAGGCATGAACACTGAAGCTTTCTTT	CASSLTNMGGMNTEAFF
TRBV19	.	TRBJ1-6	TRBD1	TGTGCCAGTGGCCACCGGGACAGGGCTAATTCACCCCTCCACTTT	CASGHRDRANSPLHF
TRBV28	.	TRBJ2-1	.	TGTGCCAGCAGTTTAGTGGCTAGCAGGAGGAATGAGCAGTTCTTC	CASSLVASRRNEQFF
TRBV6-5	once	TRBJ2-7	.	TGTGCCAGCAGTTACTCGACACAGGGACAAATCTACGAGCAGTACTTC	CASSYSTQGQIYEQYF
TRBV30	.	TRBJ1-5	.	TGTGCCTGGAGTGTACATCGGCCAGGGGTGAATCAGCCCCAGCATTTT	CAWSVHRPGVNQPQHF
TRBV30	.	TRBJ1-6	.	TGTGCCTGGAAAATAGCAGCCCAGAATTCACCCCTCCACTTT	CAWKIAAQNSPLHF
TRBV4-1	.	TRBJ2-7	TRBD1	TGCGCCAGCAGCCAGTTACCGGGACAGGGTCTAGACGAGCAGTACTTC	CASSQLPGQGLDEQYF
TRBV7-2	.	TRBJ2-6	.	TGTGCCAGCACCCTAGGCGGGGCCAACGTCCTGACTTTC	CASTLGGANVLTF
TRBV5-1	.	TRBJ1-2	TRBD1	TGCGCCAGCAGCCCTGGACAGGGGAAGGCCTATGGCTACACCTTC	CASSPGQGKAYGYTF
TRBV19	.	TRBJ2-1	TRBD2	TGTGCCAGTAGTATCCTAGCGGGAGCTTGGAATGAGCAGTTCTTC	CASSILAGAWNEQFF
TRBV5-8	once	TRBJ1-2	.	TGTGCCAGCAGCCCAAGGGGCGGACCCTATGGCTACACCTTC	CASSPRGGPYGYTF
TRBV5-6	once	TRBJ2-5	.	TGTGCCAGCAGCTTGACAGGGAACTCGCCCCAGTACTTC	CASSLTGNSPQYF
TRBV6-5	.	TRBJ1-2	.	TGTGCCAGCACGGTAGACAACCAAAGAAACTATGGCTACACCTTC	CASTVDNQRNYGYTF
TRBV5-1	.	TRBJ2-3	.	TGCGCCAGCAGCTTGGGGGCCAGCGGCTACACAGATACGCAGTATTTT	CASSLGASGYTDTQYF
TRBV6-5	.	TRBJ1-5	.	TGTGCCAGCCGCCTTCTGGACACTCATAATCAGCCCCAGCATTTT	CASRLLDTHNQPQHF
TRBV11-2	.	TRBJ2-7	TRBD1	TGTGCCAGCAGCAGGGACAGCTCCTACGAGCAGTACTTC	CASSRDSSYEQYF
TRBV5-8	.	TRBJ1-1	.	TGTGCCAGCAGCCGAACCTGGGGAAGCGGAGCTTTCTTT	CASSRTWGSGAFF
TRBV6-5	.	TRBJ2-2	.	TGTGCCAGCAGTTACCCCCCAGCGGCGAACACCGGGGAGCTGTTTTTT	CASSYPPAANTGELFF